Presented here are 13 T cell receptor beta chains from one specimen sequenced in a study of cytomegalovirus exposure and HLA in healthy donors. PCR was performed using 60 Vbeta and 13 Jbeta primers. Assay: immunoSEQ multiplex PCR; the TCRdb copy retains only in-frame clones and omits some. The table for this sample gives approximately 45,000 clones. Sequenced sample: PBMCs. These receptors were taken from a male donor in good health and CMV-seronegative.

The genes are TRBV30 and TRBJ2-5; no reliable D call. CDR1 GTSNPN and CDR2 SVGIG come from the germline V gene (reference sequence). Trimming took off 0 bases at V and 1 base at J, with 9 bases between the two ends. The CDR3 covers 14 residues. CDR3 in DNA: TGTGCCTGGAGTGTCTTGAGTTCCCAAGAGACCCAGTACTTC. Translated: CAWSVLSSQETQYF. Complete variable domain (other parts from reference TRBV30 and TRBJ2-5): SQTIHQWPATLVQPVGSPLSLECTVEGTSNPNLYWYRQAAGRGLQLLFYSVGIGQISSEVPQNLSASRPQDRQFILSSKKLLLSDSGFYLCAWSVLSSQETQYFGPGTRLLVL.

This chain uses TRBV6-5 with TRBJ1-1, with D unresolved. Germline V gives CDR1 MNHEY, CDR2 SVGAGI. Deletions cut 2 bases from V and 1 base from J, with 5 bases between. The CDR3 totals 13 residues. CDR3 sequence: CASSYGPNTEAFF. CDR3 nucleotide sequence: TGTGCCAGCAGTTACGGCCCGAACACTGAAGCTTTCTTT.

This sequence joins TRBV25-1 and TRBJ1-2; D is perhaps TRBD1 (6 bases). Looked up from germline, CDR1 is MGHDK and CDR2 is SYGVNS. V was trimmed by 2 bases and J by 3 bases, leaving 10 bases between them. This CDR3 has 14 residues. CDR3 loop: CASSEPGQYYGYTF. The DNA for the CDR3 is TGTGCCAGCAGTGAACCGGGACAATACTATGGCTACACCTTC.

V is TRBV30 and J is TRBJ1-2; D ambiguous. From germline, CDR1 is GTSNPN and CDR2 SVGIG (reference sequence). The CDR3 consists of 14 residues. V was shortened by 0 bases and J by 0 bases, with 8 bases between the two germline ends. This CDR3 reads CAWSVSQANYGYTF. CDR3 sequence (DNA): TGTGCCTGGAGTGTGAGTCAGGCTAACTATGGCTACACCTTC.

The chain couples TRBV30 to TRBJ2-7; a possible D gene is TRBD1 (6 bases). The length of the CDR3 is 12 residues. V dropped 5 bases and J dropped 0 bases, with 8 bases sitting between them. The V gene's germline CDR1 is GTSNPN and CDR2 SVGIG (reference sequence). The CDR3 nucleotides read TGTGCCTGGGGACAGATCTCCTACGAGCAGTACTTC. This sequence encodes CAWGQISYEQYF.

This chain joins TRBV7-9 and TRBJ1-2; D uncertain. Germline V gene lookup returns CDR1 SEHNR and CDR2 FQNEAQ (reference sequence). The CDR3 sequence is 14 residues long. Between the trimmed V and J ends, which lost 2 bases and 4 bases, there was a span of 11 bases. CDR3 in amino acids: CASSLNELSYGYTF. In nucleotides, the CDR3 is TGTGCCAGCAGCTTAAACGAGCTTTCCTATGGCTACACCTTC.

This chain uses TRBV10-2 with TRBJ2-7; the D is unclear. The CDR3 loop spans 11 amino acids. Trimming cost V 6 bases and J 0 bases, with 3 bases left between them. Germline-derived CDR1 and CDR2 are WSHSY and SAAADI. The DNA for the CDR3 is TGCGCCAGCAGCCTCTCCTACGAGCAGTACTTC. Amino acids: CASSLSYEQYF.

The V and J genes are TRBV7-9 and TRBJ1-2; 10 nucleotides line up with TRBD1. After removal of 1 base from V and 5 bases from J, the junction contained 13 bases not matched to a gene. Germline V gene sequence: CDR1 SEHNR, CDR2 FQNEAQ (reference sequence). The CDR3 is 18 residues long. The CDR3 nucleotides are TGTGCCAGCAGCTTAGGGACAGCCGGGACAGGGGTTCGGTATGGCTACACCTTC. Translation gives CASSLGTAGTGVRYGYTF.

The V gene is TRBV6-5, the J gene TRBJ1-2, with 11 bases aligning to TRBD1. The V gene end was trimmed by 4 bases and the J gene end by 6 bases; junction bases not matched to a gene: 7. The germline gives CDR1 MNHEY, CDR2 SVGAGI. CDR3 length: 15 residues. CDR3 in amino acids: CASSLSDRGRHGYTF. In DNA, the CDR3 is TGTGCCAGCAGTTTATCGGACAGGGGGCGGCATGGCTACACCTTC.

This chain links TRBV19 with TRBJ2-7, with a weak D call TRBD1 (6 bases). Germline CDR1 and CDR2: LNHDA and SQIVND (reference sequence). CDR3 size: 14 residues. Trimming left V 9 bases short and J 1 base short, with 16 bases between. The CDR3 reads CASHPGESSYEQYF. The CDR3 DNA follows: TGTGCCAGCCACCCAGGGGAATCGTCCTACGAGCAGTACTTC.

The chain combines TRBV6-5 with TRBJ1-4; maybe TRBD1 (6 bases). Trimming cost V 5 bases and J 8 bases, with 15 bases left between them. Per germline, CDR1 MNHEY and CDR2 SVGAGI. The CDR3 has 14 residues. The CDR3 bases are TGTGCCAGCAGTCGGTCAACAGGGAACGAAAAACTGTTTTTT. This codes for CASSRSTGNEKLFF.

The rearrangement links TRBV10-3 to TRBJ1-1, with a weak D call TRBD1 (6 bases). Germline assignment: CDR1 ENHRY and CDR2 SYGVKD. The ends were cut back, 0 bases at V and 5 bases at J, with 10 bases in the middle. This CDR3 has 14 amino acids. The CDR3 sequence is CAISESGGWTEAFF. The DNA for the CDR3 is TGTGCCATCAGTGAGTCTGGGGGCTGGACTGAAGCTTTCTTT.

The CDR3 DNA is TGTGCCAGCACTGACAGGGAAGCAGATACGCAGTATTTT. It is translated as CASTDREADTQYF. The chain employs TRBV6-1 and TRBJ2-3; 7 bases are a match to TRBD1. The CDR3 consists of 13 residues. Unmatched junction bases numbered 5, after V lost 7 bases and J lost 4 bases. The germline CDR1 and CDR2 sequences are MNHNS and SASEGT.